These 24 T cell receptor beta chains came from one sample sequenced in a study of T cell repertoires in cytomegalovirus infection. Antigens for these TCRs are unknown. In TCRdb, the reads were re-called with MiXCR into one record per CDR3 protein. The sample carries approximately 910,000 distinct CDR3 sequences, more than 25% recorded once. This sample comprised cultured CD8+ T cells from PBMCs, obtained from culture after CMV antigen stimulation. The receptors were gathered from a human donor in good health (CMV status not recorded). Some clones in this sample may be carry-over from other donors' samples.

This clonotype was detected a few times. V is TRBV6-6 and J is TRBJ2-7; 7 bases agree with TRBD2. The germline CDR1 and CDR2 sequences are MNHNY and SVGAGI (reference sequence). The CDR3 is 13 amino acids. The trim removed 2 bases at V and 6 bases at J, leaving 4 bases unmatched. The CDR3 spells CASSYGGVGEQYV. CDR3 nucleotides: TGTGCCAGCAGTTACGGGGGGGTAGGCGAGCAGTACGTC.

This clonotype was seen more than once but under ten times. The chain links TRBV4-3 to TRBJ2-7, with D possibly TRBD1 on 6 matching bases. V shed 1 base and J shed 0 bases, with 16 bases lying between them. The CDR3 spans 17 residues. The germline CDR1 and CDR2 sequences are LGHNA and YSLEER. The CDR3 protein is CASSQALGTPSSYEQYF. DNA of the CDR3: TGCGCCAGCAGCCAAGCTCTCGGGACACCGAGCTCCTACGAGCAGTACTTC.

V and J are TRBV4-3 and TRBJ1-5, with 8 bases fitting TRBD1. The V segment lost 0 bases and the J segment 7 bases; nucleotides outside the gene matches: 5. CDR3 size: 15 residues. CDR1 is LGHNA and CDR2 is YSLEER in the germline V gene. The CDR3 DNA sequence: TGCGCCAGCAGCCAAGAGGACAGGGTGGGCCAGCCCCAGCATTTT. This sequence encodes CASSQEDRVGQPQHF.

This clonotype was found a few times. The rearrangement links TRBV12-3 or TRBV12-4 to TRBJ2-3; 7 nucleotides match TRBD1. The V segment lost 6 bases and the J segment 4 bases; nucleotides outside the gene matches: 10. The CDR3 extends over 15 amino acids. The CDR3 protein is CASSPPTGRPDTQYF. In DNA, the CDR3 is TGTGCCAGCAGCCCCCCGACAGGGCGCCCAGATACGCAGTATTTT.

This clonotype showed up just a few times. J is TRBJ2-5 and V is TRBV4-1, with 13 nucleotides matching TRBD2. V lost 8 bases to trimming and J lost 5 bases; unmatched junction nucleotides: 8. Germline V gives CDR1 MGHRA, CDR2 YSYEKL. The CDR3 has 15 amino acids. The CDR3 bases are TGCGCCAGCGCGCTCACTAGCGGGGGGGCTGAGACCCAGTACTTC. Translation gives CASALTSGGAETQYF.

This clonotype was seen more than once but under ten times. The chain has TRBV7-8 and TRBJ2-3; 7 bases fit TRBD2. The length of the CDR3 is 16 residues. V was pared by 1 base and J by 2 bases, with 6 bases of the junction left unmatched. Germline CDR1 is SGHVS and CDR2 is FQNEAQ. CDR3 nucleotide sequence: TGTGCCAGCAGCTTAGTTGCGGGGGAATTCACAGATACGCAGTATTTT. This translates into CASSLVAGEFTDTQYF.

This clonotype was observed many times. The V call is TRBV12-3 or TRBV12-4, the J call TRBJ2-5; 7 bases map to TRBD1. The V segment lost 4 bases and the J segment 1 base; nucleotides outside the gene matches: 6. CDR3 length equals 15 residues. The CDR3 sequence: CASSSLDRTQETQYF. In DNA, the CDR3 is TGTGCCAGCAGTTCTTTGGACAGGACCCAAGAGACCCAGTACTTC.

A few counts support this clonotype. This chain connects TRBV7-6 to TRBJ1-2, with D unclear. The V end lost 5 bases, the J end lost 8 bases, and 15 bases lay between the germline ends. The V gene's germline CDR1 is SGHVS and CDR2 FNYEAQ. The CDR3 contains 13 residues. The CDR3 nucleotides are TGTGCCAGCAGCCAGGCTTCAACCCGGGGCTACACCTTC. It is translated as CASSQASTRGYTF.

The sample holds a few counts of this clonotype. Mismatch with germline at one junction end may stem from a read error. V and J are TRBV7-6 and TRBJ2-2; 9 nucleotides align to TRBD1. This CDR3 has 14 amino acids. Germline V CDR1 and CDR2: SGHVS, FNYEAQ. The CDR3 DNA sequence: TGTGCTAGCAGCGAAGGGACAGGGTCCGGGGAGTTGTTTTTT. Its translation is CASSEGTGSGELFF.

This clonotype has just a few counts. The rearrangement joins TRBV19 to TRBJ2-7; 10 bases line up with TRBD1. V lost 5 bases to trimming and J lost 3 bases; unmatched junction nucleotides: 4. From germline, CDR1 is LNHDA and CDR2 SQIVND (reference sequence). The CDR3 spans 14 residues. CDR3 nucleotide sequence: TGTGCCAGTAGTCCCGGGACAGGGGTCTACGAGCAGTACGTC. Translated: CASSPGTGVYEQYV.

This clonotype was counted only a few times. V is TRBV9 and J is TRBJ2-3; unclear D gene. From germline, CDR1 is SGDLS and CDR2 YYNGEE. V dropped 1 base and J dropped 1 base, with 13 bases sitting between them. This CDR3 is built from 16 residues. CDR3 in DNA: TGTGCCAGCAGCGTAAAAGGGCGGAGCCGCACAGATACGCAGTATTTT. This translates into CASSVKGRSRTDTQYF.

J is TRBJ1-2 and V is TRBV27; D perhaps matches TRBD1 (5 bases). The CDR3 is 14 residues long. Germline lookup yields CDR1 MNHEY and CDR2 SMNVEV (reference sequence). V lost 5 bases, J lost 9 bases, and 19 bases lay in between. CDR3 coding DNA: TGTGCCAGCAGTGGATTCTCGGGACCTCCTCGCTACACCTTC. Protein sequence: CASSGFSGPPRYTF.

This chain connects TRBV6-5 to TRBJ2-2; 8 nucleotides match TRBD2. The CDR3 loop spans 15 amino acids. The V gene's germline CDR1 is MNHEY and CDR2 SVGAGI. V lost 1 base to trimming and J lost 4 bases; unmatched junction nucleotides: 2. The DNA for the CDR3 is TGTGCCAGCAGTTACTTCAGCGGGGGCACCGGGGAGCTGTTTTTT. This encodes CASSYFSGGTGELFF.

This clonotype appeared a few times. V is TRBV6-6 and J is TRBJ2-1; D perhaps matches TRBD2 (6 bases). Germline V gene lookup returns CDR1 MNHNY and CDR2 SVGAGI (reference sequence). Trimming took 5 bases from V and 8 from J, leaving 13 bases between them. The length of the CDR3 is 13 residues. The CDR3 reads CASSEARDYEQFF. The DNA for the CDR3 is TGTGCCAGCAGTGAGGCCAGGGACTATGAGCAGTTCTTC.

This clonotype has more than one count but fewer than ten. This chain links TRBV27 with TRBJ2-2; 9 bases are shared with TRBD2. V lost 1 base and J lost 4; bases outside the gene matches: 4. From germline, CDR1 is MNHEY and CDR2 SMNVEV (reference sequence). This CDR3 spans 16 amino acids. For the CDR3, the DNA is TGTGCCAGCAGTTTATACGCGGGGGGGAGCACCGGGGAGCTGTTTTTT. It translates to CASSLYAGGSTGELFF.

This chain uses TRBV2 with TRBJ2-5, with 8 nucleotides matching TRBD1. This CDR3 has 16 residues. V lost 3 bases, J lost 3 bases, and 9 bases stayed unmatched. Per the germline V gene, CDR1 is SNHLY and CDR2 is FYNNEI. Here the CDR3 DNA reads TGTGCCAGCAGTGAGGGGGACAGGTTTTTAGAAGAGACCCAGTACTTC. It specifies CASSEGDRFLEETQYF.

The chain uses TRBV19 and TRBJ2-7; 9 nucleotides line up with TRBD1. The V and J ends lost 6 bases and 4 bases, in that order; junction bases with no gene match: 10. CDR1 is LNHDA and CDR2 is SQIVND in the germline V gene (reference sequence). The CDR3 length is 15 residues. CDR3 protein: CASSRTGTGSYEQYF. CDR3 sequence (DNA): TGTGCCAGTAGCCGGACCGGGACAGGGTCTTACGAGCAGTACTTC.

This clonotype appeared a few times. The V gene is TRBV7-9, the J gene TRBJ2-2; either TRBD1 or TRBD2 may supply D (6 bases each). With 5 bases removed from V and 4 bases from J, the gap between germline ends came to 14 bases. In germline, CDR1 is SEHNR, CDR2 FQNEAQ (reference sequence). CDR3 length: 15 amino acids. The chain's CDR3 is CASSGRGGSTGELFF. The DNA of the CDR3 is TGTGCCAGCAGCGGCAGGGGAGGTAGCACCGGGGAGCTGTTTTTT.

This clonotype was observed a few times. V gene TRBV27 combines with J gene TRBJ2-1; 7 bases fit TRBD1. Germline V gene sequence: CDR1 MNHEY, CDR2 SMNVEV (reference sequence). The CDR3 has 12 residues. The J segment lost 3 bases and the V segment lost 10 bases, leaving 3 bases of the junction unmatched. The CDR3 DNA sequence: TGTGCCACTTGGACAGGCTACAATGAGCAGTTCTTC. Protein product: CATWTGYNEQFF.

Only a few counts were recorded for this clonotype. The chain has TRBV24-1 and TRBJ2-5; D remains unclear. The V and J ends lost 0 bases and 2 bases respectively, with 9 bases between them. Per germline, CDR1 KGHDR and CDR2 SFDVKD. This CDR3 contains 15 residues. The DNA of the CDR3 is TGTGCCACCAGTGATTTGACGGCTCAACAAGAGACCCAGTACTTC. This codes for CATSDLTAQQETQYF.

The CDR3 DNA sequence: TGTGCCACCAGCAGGGGACTAGCGGGGGGTCCGTACAATGAGCAGTTCTTC. This encodes CATSRGLAGGPYNEQFF. This chain joins TRBV15 and TRBJ2-1; 15 positions agree with TRBD2. Germline values: CDR1 LNHNV, CDR2 YYDKDF (reference sequence). There are 17 residues in the CDR3. V lost 3 bases to trimming and J lost 4 bases; unmatched junction nucleotides: 4.

This clonotype was recorded a few times. The rearrangement links TRBV14 to TRBJ2-1; 8 bases are shared with TRBD1. Per the germline V gene, CDR1 is SGHDN and CDR2 is FVKESK. This CDR3 is built from 15 residues. The J segment lost 2 bases and the V segment lost 5 bases, leaving 5 bases of the junction unmatched. The CDR3 loop is CASSNDRGPYNEQFF. The CDR3 DNA reads as TGTGCCAGCAGCAACGACAGGGGCCCCTACAATGAGCAGTTCTTC.

V usage is TRBV6-1 and J usage is TRBJ2-2, with 15 bases aligning to TRBD2. Trimming took 5 bases from V and 1 from J; bases not matched to a gene: 11. CDR3 size: 20 residues. CDR1 is MNHNS and CDR2 is SASEGT in the germline V gene. The CDR3, as DNA: TGTGCCAGCAGTTTTGGCTCGAGGACTAGCGGGGGGGGGAACACCGGGGAGCTGTTTTTT. The encoded protein is CASSFGSRTSGGGNTGELFF.

The chain combines TRBV7-3 with TRBJ2-5; D remains ambiguous. The CDR3 has 13 residues. Germline lookup yields CDR1 SGHTA and CDR2 FQGTGA. Trimming cost V 8 bases and J 8 bases, with 18 bases left between them. Written as DNA, the CDR3 is TGTGCCAGCTCTCTGGGATCTAAGAATACCCAGTACTTC. This gives the protein CASSLGSKNTQYF.